This T cell receptor (beta chain) appears in the sequencing data of a study of blood T cells in healthy people across ages. Findings and limits, study-wide: Long-lived donors carried more naive CD4+ cells and greater diversity than aged donors. Considered underestimates were the diversity estimates obtained from one million T cells.

A second roughly 6 to 12 cycle PCR used barcoded and J-beta primers. All cDNA molecules were each tagged by a template-switch adaptor with 12 random nucleotides. TCRdb itself ran the 5' RACE reads through MiXCR, one entry per CDR3 protein. The repertoire holds hundreds of thousands of distinct CDR3 sequences, with 40% to 50% as singletons. CDR3 length: 14 residues. Trimming shortened V by 5 bases and J by 4 bases, and 12 bases separated the two germline ends. Per germline, CDR1 MNHEY and CDR2 SVGEGT. A few counts support this clonotype. As yet, its antigen is unknown. Donor samples were obtained from healthy Caucasian individuals from Russia, aged about 6 to 90.

The sequence came from a man older than 75 in good health. V is TRBV6-2 or TRBV6-3 and J is TRBJ1-5; no clear D gene. The sample taken for sequencing was blood. This CDR3 reads CASSPGDGNQPQHF. CDR3 bases: TGTGCCAGCAGTCCCGGCGACGGGAATCAGCCCCAGCATTTT.